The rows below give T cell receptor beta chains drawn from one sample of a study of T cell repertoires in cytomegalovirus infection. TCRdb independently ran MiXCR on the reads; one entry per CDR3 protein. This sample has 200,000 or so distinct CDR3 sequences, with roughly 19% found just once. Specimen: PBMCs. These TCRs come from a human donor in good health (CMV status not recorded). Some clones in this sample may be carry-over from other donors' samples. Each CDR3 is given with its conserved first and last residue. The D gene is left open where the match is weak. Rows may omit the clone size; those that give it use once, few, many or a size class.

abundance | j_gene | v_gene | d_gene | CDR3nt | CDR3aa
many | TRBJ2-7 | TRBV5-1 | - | TGCGCCAGCAGCTTTACGGATTCCTACGAGCAGTACTTC | CASSFTDSYEQYF
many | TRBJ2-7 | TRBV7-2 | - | TGTGCCAGCAGCTTAGGGTATGCTAGCCGGGAATACGAGCAGTACTTC | CASSLGYASREYEQYF
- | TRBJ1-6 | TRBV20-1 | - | TGCAGTGCTCCAGGGGAATCGAATTCACCCCTCCACTTT | CSAPGESNSPLHF
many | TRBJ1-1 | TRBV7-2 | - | TGTGCCAGCAGCTTTTCCGGGGAATTTGAAGCTTTCTTT | CASSFSGEFEAFF
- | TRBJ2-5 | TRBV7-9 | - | TGTGCCAGCAGTTTTGGACAGCAAGAGACCCAGTACTTC | CASSFGQQETQYF
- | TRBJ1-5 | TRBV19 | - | TGTGCCAGTAGTCTACGCTCTTGGGGTCAGCCCCAGCATTTT | CASSLRSWGQPQHF
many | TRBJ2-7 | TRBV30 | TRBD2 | TGTGCCTGGAGTGTTCCCAACTGGCGGGGGTCTAGCTCCTACGAGCAGTACTTC | CAWSVPNWRGSSSYEQYF
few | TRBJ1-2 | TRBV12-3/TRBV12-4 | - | TGTGCCAGCAGCCGGGGCGGGAGCTCACCCTATGGCTACACCTTC | CASSRGGSSPYGYTF
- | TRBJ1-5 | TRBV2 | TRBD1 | TGTGCCAGCAGTGGGGACAGGAGCAATCAGCCCCAGCATTTT | CASSGDRSNQPQHF
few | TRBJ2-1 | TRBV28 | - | TGTGCCAGCAGTTTGGGGTGGGCCCAGAGGCAGTTCTTC | CASSLGWAQRQFF
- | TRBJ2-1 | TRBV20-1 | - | TGCAGTGCTAGAGATGGTCAGAACCAGGGGTTGGATGAGCAGTTCTTC | CSARDGQNQGLDEQFF
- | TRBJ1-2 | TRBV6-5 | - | TGTGCCAGCAGTTACGACAGGACGAGGGCGGGCTACACCTTC | CASSYDRTRAGYTF
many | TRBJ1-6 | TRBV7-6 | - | TGTGCCAGCAGCTTAGAAGGAAGCTCCTATAATTCACCCCTCCACTTT | CASSLEGSSYNSPLHF
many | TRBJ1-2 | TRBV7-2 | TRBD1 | TGTGCCAGCAGCTTGGGGACAGCAGGGTTTTATGGCTACACCTTC | CASSLGTAGFYGYTF
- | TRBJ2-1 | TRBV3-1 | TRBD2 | TGTGCCAGCAGCCAGAAAGCGGGAGGGCCGGGTGAGCAGTTCTTC | CASSQKAGGPGEQFF
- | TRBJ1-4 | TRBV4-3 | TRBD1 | TGCGCCAGCAGCCAAGAGAATCAGGGGGCAGAACTGTTTTTT | CASSQENQGAELFF
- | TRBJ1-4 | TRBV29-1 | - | TGCAGCGTTGGATCGCCGGAGGGGGAAAAACTGTTTTTT | CSVGSPEGEKLFF
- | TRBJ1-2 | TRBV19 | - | TGTGCCAGTAGTCGAGCAGGAGGGGACTATGGCTACACCTTC | CASSRAGGDYGYTF
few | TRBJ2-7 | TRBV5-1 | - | TGCGCCAGCAGCTTGGTTATAGGGAACTACGAGCAGTACTTC | CASSLVIGNYEQYF
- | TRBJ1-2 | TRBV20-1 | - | TGCAGTGCCTGGGCCCGGGTCTTTAACTATGGCTACACCTTC | CSAWARVFNYGYTF
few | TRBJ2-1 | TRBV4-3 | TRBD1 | TGCGCCAGCAGCCTAGAACCGGGACAGTACAATGAGCAGTTCTTC | CASSLEPGQYNEQFF
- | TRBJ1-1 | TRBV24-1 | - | TGTGCCACCAGTGACCTCAGGGGATTTGGCACTGAAGCTTTCTTT | CATSDLRGFGTEAFF
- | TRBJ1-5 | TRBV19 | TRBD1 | TGTGCCAGTAGTATTGGGGACAGCTATCAGCCCCAGCATTTT | CASSIGDSYQPQHF
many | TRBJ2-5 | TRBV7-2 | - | TGTGCCAGCAGCTTATGGGCGGCTGCCCGGGAGACCCAGTACTTC | CASSLWAAARETQYF
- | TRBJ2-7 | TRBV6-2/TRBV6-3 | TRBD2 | TGTGCCAGCAGCCGACCGGGACTATACGAGCAGTACTTC | CASSRPGLYEQYF
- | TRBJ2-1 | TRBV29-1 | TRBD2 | TGCAGCGTTGAGGGGACTAGCGGGAACAACAATGAGCAGTTCTTC | CSVEGTSGNNNEQFF
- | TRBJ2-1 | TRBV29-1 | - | TGCAGCGTTGAAACGGGAGATCGCTCCAATGAGCAGTTCTTC | CSVETGDRSNEQFF
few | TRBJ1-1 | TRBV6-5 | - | TGTGCCAGCACCACCCGGGACAACTCGGGAGCTTTCTTT | CASTTRDNSGAFF
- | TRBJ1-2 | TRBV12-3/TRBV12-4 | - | TGTGCCAGCAGGCCCCCCCGGGGGGGCCCTAACTATGGCTACACCTTC | CASRPPRGGPNYGYTF